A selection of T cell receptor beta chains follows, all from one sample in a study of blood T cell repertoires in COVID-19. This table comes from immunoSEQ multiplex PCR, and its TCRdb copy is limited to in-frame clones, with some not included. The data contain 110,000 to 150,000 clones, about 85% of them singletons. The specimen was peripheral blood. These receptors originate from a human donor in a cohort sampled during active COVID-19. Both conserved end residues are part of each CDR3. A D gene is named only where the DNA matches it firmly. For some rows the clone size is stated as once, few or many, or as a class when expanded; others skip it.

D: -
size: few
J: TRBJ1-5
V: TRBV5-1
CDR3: CASSLGGVNQPQHF
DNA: TGCGCCAGCAGCTTGGGGGGGGTCAATCAGCCCCAGCATTTT

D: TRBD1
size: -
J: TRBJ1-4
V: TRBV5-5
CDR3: CASIMSGGSNEKLFF
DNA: TGTGCCAGCATCATGTCAGGGGGCTCTAATGAAAAACTGTTTTTT

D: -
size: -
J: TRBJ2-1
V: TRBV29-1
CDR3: CSVGASGAANEQFF
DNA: TGCAGCGTTGGGGCATCGGGAGCGGCGAATGAGCAGTTCTTC

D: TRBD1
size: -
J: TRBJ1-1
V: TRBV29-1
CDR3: CSVDSTGGNTEAFF
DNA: TGCAGCGTTGATTCCACAGGGGGTAATACTGAAGCTTTCTTT

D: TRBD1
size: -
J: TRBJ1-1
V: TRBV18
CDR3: CASQTLQGGNTEAFF
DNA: TGTGCCAGCCAAACGCTCCAGGGGGGGAACACTGAAGCTTTCTTT

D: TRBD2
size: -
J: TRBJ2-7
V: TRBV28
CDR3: CATLAGVNPYEQYF
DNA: TGTGCCACACTAGCGGGAGTGAACCCCTACGAGCAGTACTTC

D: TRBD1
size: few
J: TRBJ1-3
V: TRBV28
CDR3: CASSLPGGSGNTIYF
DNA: TGTGCCAGCAGTTTACCAGGGGGCTCTGGAAACACCATATATTTT

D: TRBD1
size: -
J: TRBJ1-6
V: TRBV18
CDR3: CASSPRDRESPLHF
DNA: TGTGCCAGCTCACCACGGGACAGGGAATCACCCCTCCACTTT

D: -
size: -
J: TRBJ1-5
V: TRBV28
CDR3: CASSFGGANQPQHF
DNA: TGTGCCAGCAGTTTCGGAGGAGCGAATCAGCCCCAGCATTTT

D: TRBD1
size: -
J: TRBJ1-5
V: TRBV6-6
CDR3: CASSTDRRGNQPQHF
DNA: TGTGCCAGCAGTACGGACAGGCGGGGCAATCAGCCCCAGCATTTT

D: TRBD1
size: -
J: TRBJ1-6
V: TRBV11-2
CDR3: CASSPGQGHSPLHF
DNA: TGTGCCAGCAGCCCGGGACAGGGTCATTCACCCCTCCACTTT

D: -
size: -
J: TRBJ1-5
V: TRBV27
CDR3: CASRTGTYQPQHF
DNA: TGTGCCAGCAGAACAGGGACCTATCAGCCCCAGCATTTT

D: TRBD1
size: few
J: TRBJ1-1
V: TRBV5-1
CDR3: CASSSGGAEAFF
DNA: TGCGCCAGCAGTTCAGGGGGTGCTGAAGCTTTCTTT

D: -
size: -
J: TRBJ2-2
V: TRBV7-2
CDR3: CASSQGTMNTGELFF
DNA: TGTGCCAGCAGCCAAGGGACAATGAACACCGGGGAGCTGTTTTTT

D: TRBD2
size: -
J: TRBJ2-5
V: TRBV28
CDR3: CASRAGLAGGEETQYF
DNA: TGTGCCAGCAGGGCTGGACTAGCGGGAGGGGAAGAGACCCAGTACTTC

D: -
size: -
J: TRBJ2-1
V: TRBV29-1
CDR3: CSVAQVQTYNEQFF
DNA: TGCAGCGTTGCACAGGTACAGACCTACAATGAGCAGTTCTTC

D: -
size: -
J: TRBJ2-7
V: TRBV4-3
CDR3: CASSQRWGQGSREQYF
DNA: TGCGCCAGCAGCCAAAGGTGGGGTCAGGGTAGTCGTGAGCAGTACTTC

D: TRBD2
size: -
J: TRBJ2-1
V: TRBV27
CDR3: CASSSLYTSGINNEQFF
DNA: TGTGCCAGCAGTTCCCTATATACTAGCGGCATAAACAATGAGCAGTTCTTC

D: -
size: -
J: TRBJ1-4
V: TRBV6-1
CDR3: CASSERSAGEGEKLFF
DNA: TGTGCCAGCAGTGAACGGAGTGCAGGGGAAGGAGAAAAACTGTTTTTT

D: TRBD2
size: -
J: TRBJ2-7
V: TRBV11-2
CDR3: CASSLRSNRTSGHSYEQYF
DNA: TGTGCCAGCAGCCTTAGAAGTAATAGGACTAGCGGGCACTCCTACGAGCAGTACTTC

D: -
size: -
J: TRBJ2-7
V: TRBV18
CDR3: CASSPMGHLSSYEQYF
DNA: TGTGCCAGCTCACCGATGGGACACTTGAGCTCCTACGAGCAGTACTTC

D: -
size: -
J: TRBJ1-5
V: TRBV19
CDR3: CASSPGENQPQHF
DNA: TGTGCCAGTAGTCCCGGGGAGAATCAGCCCCAGCATTTT

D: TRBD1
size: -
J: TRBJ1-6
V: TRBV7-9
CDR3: CASSTGTGGSPLHF
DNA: TGTGCCAGCAGCACCGGGACAGGGGGTTCACCCCTCCACTTT

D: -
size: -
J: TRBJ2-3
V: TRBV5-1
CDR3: CASGKDSSSTDTQYF
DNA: TGCGCCAGCGGAAAAGACAGTTCTAGCACAGATACGCAGTATTTT

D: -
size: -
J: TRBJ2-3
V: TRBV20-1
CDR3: CSAGFTQYF
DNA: TGCAGTGCGGGCTTTACGCAGTATTTT

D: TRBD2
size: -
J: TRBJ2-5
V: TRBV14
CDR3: CASSKREVIETQYF
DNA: TGTGCCAGCAGCAAACGGGAGGTGATAGAGACCCAGTACTTC

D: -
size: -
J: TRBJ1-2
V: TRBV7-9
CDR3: CASSSRGNYGYTF
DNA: TGTGCCAGCAGCTCAAGGGGTAACTATGGCTACACCTTC

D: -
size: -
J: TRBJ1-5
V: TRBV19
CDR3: CASRLTTDQPQHF
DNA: TGTGCCAGTAGGCTAACCACAGATCAGCCCCAGCATTTT

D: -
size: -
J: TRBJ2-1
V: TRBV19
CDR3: CASRLGVPSYNEQFF
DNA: TGTGCCAGTAGATTAGGGGTCCCCTCCTACAATGAGCAGTTCTTC

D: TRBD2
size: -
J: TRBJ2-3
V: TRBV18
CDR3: CASSPSSGSRDTQYF
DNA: TGTGCCAGCTCACCCTCTAGCGGGAGTAGGGATACGCAGTATTTT

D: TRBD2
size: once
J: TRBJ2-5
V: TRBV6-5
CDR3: CASSQPGLAGQTQYF
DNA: TGTGCCAGCAGCCAACCGGGACTAGCGGGCCAGACCCAGTACTTC

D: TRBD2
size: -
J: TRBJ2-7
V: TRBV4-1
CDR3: CASSQDLEGLAATYEQYF
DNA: TGCGCCAGCAGCCAAGACCTCGAGGGACTAGCGGCCACCTACGAGCAGTACTTC

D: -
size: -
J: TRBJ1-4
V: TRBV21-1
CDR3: CASTREVGLFF
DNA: TGTGCCAGCACCCGGGAAGTAGGTCTGTTTTTT

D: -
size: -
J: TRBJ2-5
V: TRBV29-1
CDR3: CSTYGTLGETQYF
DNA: TGCAGCACCTACGGGACACTTGGAGAGACCCAGTACTTC

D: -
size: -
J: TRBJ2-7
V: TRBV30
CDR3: CAWSVGGSSYEQYF
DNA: TGTGCCTGGAGTGTAGGCGGAAGCTCCTACGAGCAGTACTTC

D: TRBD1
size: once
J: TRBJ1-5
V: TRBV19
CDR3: CASRMGQNQPQHF
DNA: TGTGCCAGTAGGATGGGACAGAATCAGCCCCAGCATTTT

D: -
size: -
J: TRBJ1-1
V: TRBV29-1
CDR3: CSVLQGTEAFF
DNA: TGCAGCGTTCTACAGGGCACTGAAGCTTTCTTT

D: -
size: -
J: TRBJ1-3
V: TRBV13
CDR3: CASSSYGGPGNTIYF
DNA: TGTGCCAGCAGCAGCTACGGGGGTCCTGGAAACACCATATATTTT

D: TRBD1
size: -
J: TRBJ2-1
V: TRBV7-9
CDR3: CASYRGPLNEQFF
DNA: TGTGCCAGCTACAGGGGGCCCCTTAATGAGCAGTTCTTC

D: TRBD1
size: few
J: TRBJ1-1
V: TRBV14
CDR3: CASSRQGDTEAFF
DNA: TGTGCCAGCAGCCGACAGGGAGACACTGAAGCTTTCTTT

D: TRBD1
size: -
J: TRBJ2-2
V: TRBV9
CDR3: CASSVENSGTGFLANTGELFF
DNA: TGTGCCAGCAGCGTAGAAAATAGTGGGACAGGGTTCTTAGCGAACACCGGGGAGCTGTTTTTT

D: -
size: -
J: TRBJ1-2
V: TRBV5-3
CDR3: CARSSGAYGYTF
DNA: TGTGCCAGAAGCTCAGGGGCATATGGCTACACCTTC

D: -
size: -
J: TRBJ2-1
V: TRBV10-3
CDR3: CAISESQAHEQFF
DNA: TGTGCCATCAGTGAGTCACAGGCCCATGAGCAGTTCTTC

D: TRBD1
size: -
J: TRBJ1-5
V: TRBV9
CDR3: CASSAGTDAQPQHF
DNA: TGTGCCAGCAGCGCCGGGACAGACGCTCAGCCCCAGCATTTT

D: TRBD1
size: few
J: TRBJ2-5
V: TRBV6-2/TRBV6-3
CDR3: CASSPRGTASETQYF
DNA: TGTGCCAGCAGTCCCCGAGGGACAGCCTCAGAGACCCAGTACTTC

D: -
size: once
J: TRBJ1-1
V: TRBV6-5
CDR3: CASSKGVTEAFF
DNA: TGTGCCAGCAGCAAAGGGGTAACTGAAGCTTTCTTT